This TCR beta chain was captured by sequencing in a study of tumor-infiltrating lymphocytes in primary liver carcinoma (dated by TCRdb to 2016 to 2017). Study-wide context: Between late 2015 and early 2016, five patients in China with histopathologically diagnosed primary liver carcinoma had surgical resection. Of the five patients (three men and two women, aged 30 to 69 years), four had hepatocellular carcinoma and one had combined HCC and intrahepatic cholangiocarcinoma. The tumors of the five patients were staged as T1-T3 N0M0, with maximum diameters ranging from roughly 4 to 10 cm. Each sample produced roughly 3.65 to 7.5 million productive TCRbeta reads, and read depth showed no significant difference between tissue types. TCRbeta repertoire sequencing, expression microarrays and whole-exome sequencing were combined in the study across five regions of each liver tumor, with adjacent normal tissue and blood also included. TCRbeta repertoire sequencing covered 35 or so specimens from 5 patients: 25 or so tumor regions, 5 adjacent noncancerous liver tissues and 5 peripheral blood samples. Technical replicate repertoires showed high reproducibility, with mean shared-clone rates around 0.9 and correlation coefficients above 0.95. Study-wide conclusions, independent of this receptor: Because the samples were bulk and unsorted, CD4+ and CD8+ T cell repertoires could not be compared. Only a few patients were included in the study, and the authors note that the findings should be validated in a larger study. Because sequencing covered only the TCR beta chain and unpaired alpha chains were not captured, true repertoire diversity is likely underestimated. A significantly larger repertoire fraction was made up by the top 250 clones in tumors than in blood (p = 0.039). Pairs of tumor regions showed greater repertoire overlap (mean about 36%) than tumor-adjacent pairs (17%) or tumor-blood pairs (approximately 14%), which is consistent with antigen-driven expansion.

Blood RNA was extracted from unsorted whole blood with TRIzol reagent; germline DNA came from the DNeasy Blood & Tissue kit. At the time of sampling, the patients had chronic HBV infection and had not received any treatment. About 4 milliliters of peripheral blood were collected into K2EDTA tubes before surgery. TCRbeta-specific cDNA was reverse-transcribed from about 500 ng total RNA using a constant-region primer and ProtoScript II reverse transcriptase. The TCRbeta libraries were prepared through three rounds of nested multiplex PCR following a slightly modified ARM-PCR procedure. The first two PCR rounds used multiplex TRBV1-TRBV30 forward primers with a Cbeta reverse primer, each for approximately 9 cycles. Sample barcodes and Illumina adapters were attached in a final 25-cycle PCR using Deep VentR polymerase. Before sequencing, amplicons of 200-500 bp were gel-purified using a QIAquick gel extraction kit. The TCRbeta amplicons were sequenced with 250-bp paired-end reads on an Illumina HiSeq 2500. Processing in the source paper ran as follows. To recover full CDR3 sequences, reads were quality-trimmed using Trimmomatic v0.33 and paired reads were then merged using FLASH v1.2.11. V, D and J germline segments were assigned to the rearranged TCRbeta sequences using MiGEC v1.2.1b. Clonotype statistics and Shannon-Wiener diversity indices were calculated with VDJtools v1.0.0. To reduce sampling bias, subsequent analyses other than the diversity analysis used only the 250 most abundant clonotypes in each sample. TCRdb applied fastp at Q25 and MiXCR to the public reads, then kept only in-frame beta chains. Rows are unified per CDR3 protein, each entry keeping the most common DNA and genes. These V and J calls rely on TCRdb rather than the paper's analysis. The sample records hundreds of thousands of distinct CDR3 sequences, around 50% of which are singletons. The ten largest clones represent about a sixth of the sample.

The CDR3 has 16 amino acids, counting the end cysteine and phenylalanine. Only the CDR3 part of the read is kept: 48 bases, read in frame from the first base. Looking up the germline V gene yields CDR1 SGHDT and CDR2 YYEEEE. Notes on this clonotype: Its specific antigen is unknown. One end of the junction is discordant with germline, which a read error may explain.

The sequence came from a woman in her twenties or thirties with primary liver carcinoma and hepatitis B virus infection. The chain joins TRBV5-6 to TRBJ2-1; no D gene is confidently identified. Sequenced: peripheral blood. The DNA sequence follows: TGTGCCAGCAGCTTGACAGCCTCCAGCTCCTACAATAAGCAGTTCTTC. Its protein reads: CASSLTASSSYNKQFF.